This is a list of T cell receptor beta chains from one sample in a study of T-cell memory formation after mild COVID-19. TCRdb re-derived calls from the 5' RACE reads in MiXCR, one entry per CDR3 protein. The table lists 150,000 or so distinct CDR3 sequences, around a tenth of them singletons. Sequencing was performed on PBMCs or a T cell subset sorted from them (not recorded which). The receptors derive from a man aged 18 to 35 who had mild COVID-19 (a few samples of this study predate the infection). Cell type and time point are not known. CDR3s include the opening cysteine and the closing phenylalanine or tryptophan. Each record gives: CDR3 protein, J gene, V gene.

CDR3aa: CASSPDRYYNSPLHF
j_gene: TRBJ1-6
v_gene: TRBV7-9

CDR3aa: CASSPQTGSAEKLFF
j_gene: TRBJ1-4
v_gene: TRBV9

CDR3aa: CASSFTGDKNIQYF
j_gene: TRBJ2-4
v_gene: TRBV6-5

CDR3aa: CASSERAGVLTF
j_gene: TRBJ2-6
v_gene: TRBV2

CDR3aa: CASRRPQGVSTDTQYF
j_gene: TRBJ2-3
v_gene: TRBV6-2/TRBV6-3

CDR3aa: CASSPPPGTRYGEQFF
j_gene: TRBJ2-1
v_gene: TRBV7-2

CDR3aa: CAISLGQGADEKLFF
j_gene: TRBJ1-4
v_gene: TRBV10-3

CDR3aa: CASSGIASDTQYF
j_gene: TRBJ2-3
v_gene: TRBV25-1

CDR3aa: CASSLVAETEAFF
j_gene: TRBJ1-1
v_gene: TRBV7-8

CDR3aa: CASSDRENYGYTF
j_gene: TRBJ1-2
v_gene: TRBV6-2/TRBV6-3

CDR3aa: CASSPPVAGEETQYF
j_gene: TRBJ2-5
v_gene: TRBV5-1

CDR3aa: CASSQERASDTQYF
j_gene: TRBJ2-3
v_gene: TRBV4-3

CDR3aa: CASSARGGNTIYF
j_gene: TRBJ1-3
v_gene: TRBV7-8

CDR3aa: CASSLGSNEQFF
j_gene: TRBJ2-1
v_gene: TRBV5-1

CDR3aa: CASSYVPSNTEAFF
j_gene: TRBJ1-1
v_gene: TRBV6-5

CDR3aa: CASGLPRGRISVRTDTQYF
j_gene: TRBJ2-3
v_gene: TRBV12-5

CDR3aa: CASSIIWGSNQPQHF
j_gene: TRBJ1-5
v_gene: TRBV7-2

CDR3aa: CSVAAVLLSYGYTF
j_gene: TRBJ1-2
v_gene: TRBV20-1

CDR3aa: CASSLFGQGSPNEKLFF
j_gene: TRBJ1-4
v_gene: TRBV7-6

CDR3aa: CATSRGPGQGDTGELFF
j_gene: TRBJ2-2
v_gene: TRBV15

CDR3aa: CASSLGTANPYGYTF
j_gene: TRBJ1-2
v_gene: TRBV7-9

CDR3aa: CASSYFLTGRYVTEAFF
j_gene: TRBJ1-1
v_gene: TRBV6-2/TRBV6-3

CDR3aa: CSARDSISGRFYEQYF
j_gene: TRBJ2-7
v_gene: TRBV20-1

CDR3aa: CATSDLRQAPLHTDTQYF
j_gene: TRBJ2-3
v_gene: TRBV24-1

CDR3aa: CASSLLGGGYTF
j_gene: TRBJ1-2
v_gene: TRBV27

CDR3aa: CASSLGSSSGASTDTQYF
j_gene: TRBJ2-3
v_gene: TRBV7-6

CDR3aa: CASSSPTGGNEKLFF
j_gene: TRBJ1-4
v_gene: TRBV6-5

CDR3aa: CSVGGGLLAKNIQYF
j_gene: TRBJ2-4
v_gene: TRBV29-1

CDR3aa: CASSLEGLAGSYNEQFF
j_gene: TRBJ2-1
v_gene: TRBV7-9

CDR3aa: CASSTVWTPQETQYF
j_gene: TRBJ2-5
v_gene: TRBV7-2

CDR3aa: CASSSTYNEQFF
j_gene: TRBJ2-1
v_gene: TRBV6-2/TRBV6-3

CDR3aa: CASSPKQGAGSPLHF
j_gene: TRBJ1-6
v_gene: TRBV5-1

CDR3aa: CASSWAGGSNTGELFF
j_gene: TRBJ2-2
v_gene: TRBV7-2

CDR3aa: CASSLPTGIQETQYF
j_gene: TRBJ2-5
v_gene: TRBV5-1

CDR3aa: CACSGGSGGAYSGELFF
j_gene: TRBJ2-2
v_gene: TRBV2

CDR3aa: CASSPTYRGSETQYF
j_gene: TRBJ2-5
v_gene: TRBV18

CDR3aa: CASTIRGGVGTEAFF
j_gene: TRBJ1-1
v_gene: TRBV6-2/TRBV6-3

CDR3aa: CASSQRGLGGYEQYF
j_gene: TRBJ2-7
v_gene: TRBV3-1

CDR3aa: CASSFPEASYGYTF
j_gene: TRBJ1-2
v_gene: TRBV7-9

CDR3aa: CASSLFSGNPYEQYF
j_gene: TRBJ2-7
v_gene: TRBV7-9

CDR3aa: CASSENANQPQHF
j_gene: TRBJ1-5
v_gene: TRBV25-1

CDR3aa: CASSYSRRLEETQYF
j_gene: TRBJ2-5
v_gene: TRBV6-6

CDR3aa: CATSEGRSSYNEQFF
j_gene: TRBJ2-1
v_gene: TRBV24-1

CDR3aa: CASSLDRGHIQYF
j_gene: TRBJ2-4
v_gene: TRBV7-8

CDR3aa: CASSLKYYSNQPQHF
j_gene: TRBJ1-5
v_gene: TRBV7-2

CDR3aa: CAWSVGHATGELFF
j_gene: TRBJ2-2
v_gene: TRBV30

CDR3aa: CASSHEGKAFF
j_gene: TRBJ1-1
v_gene: TRBV6-1

CDR3aa: CASSLPPGSGGAGDTQYF
j_gene: TRBJ2-3
v_gene: TRBV27

CDR3aa: CASSRPGTGNTIYF
j_gene: TRBJ1-3
v_gene: TRBV7-9

CDR3aa: CASRGTVDQPQHF
j_gene: TRBJ1-5
v_gene: TRBV28

CDR3aa: CASSGPRSYQPQHF
j_gene: TRBJ1-5
v_gene: TRBV18

CDR3aa: CASGPTGRGYNEQFF
j_gene: TRBJ2-1
v_gene: TRBV27

CDR3aa: CASSRQLQPQHF
j_gene: TRBJ1-5
v_gene: TRBV6-2/TRBV6-3

CDR3aa: CASSVRRGGQDTQYF
j_gene: TRBJ2-3
v_gene: TRBV9